A selection of T cell receptor beta chains follows, all from one sample in a study of T-cell reconstitution after alpha-beta-depleted transplantation in children. Via MiXCR, TCRdb re-called the PCR reads, giving one row per CDR3 protein. This table has 100,000 or so distinct CDR3 sequences, 7.5% to 9.5% appearing once. Sequences were derived from PBMCs, sampled before TCRalphabeta/CD19-depleted stem cell transplant. The receptors originated from a boy aged 2 to 10 with acute lymphoblastic leukemia, due to receive a stem cell transplant. Each CDR3 is given with its conserved first and last residue. Each record gives: clone size, D gene, J gene, V gene, CDR3 DNA, CDR3 protein. D genes are given only for firm matches. Rows may omit the clone size; those that give it use once, few, many or a size class.

many TRBD1 TRBJ2-7 TRBV5-1 TGCGCCAGCAGCTACGACAGGGGGCGCCCCTACGAGCAGTACTTC CASSYDRGRPYEQYF
many TRBD2 TRBJ2-7 TRBV20-1 TGCAGTGTTTACCGGGACTACGACTTCGGAGAGCAGTACTTC CSVYRDYDFGEQYF
many . TRBJ2-7 TRBV11-2 TGTGCCAGCAGCTTAGCCGGACTGGAGCAGTACTTC CASSLAGLEQYF
few TRBD2 TRBJ2-6 TRBV18 TGTGCCAGCTCACCGGGACTAGCGGGGGCTGGGGCCAACGTCCTGACTTTC CASSPGLAGAGANVLTF
many . TRBJ2-6 TRBV7-6 TGTGCCAGCAGCCTTGGACAACCTCCCTCTGGGGCCAACGTCCTGACTTTC CASSLGQPPSGANVLTF
few . TRBJ1-2 TRBV29-1 TGCAGCGTCAACACCAACTATGGCTACACCTTC CSVNTNYGYTF
. . TRBJ1-1 TRBV19 TGTGCCAGTACCAGAAGAGCCGAGGAAGCTTTCTTT CASTRRAEEAFF
few . TRBJ1-1 TRBV4-3 TGCGCCAGCAGCCAAGATAGGATCGACACTGAAGCTTTCTTT CASSQDRIDTEAFF
many . TRBJ2-6 TRBV12-3/TRBV12-4 TGTGCCACCACCCGGGCCTCTGGGGCCAACGTCCTGACTTTC CATTRASGANVLTF
. . TRBJ2-1 TRBV24-1 TGTGCCACCAGTGATTTGCAGGAGGGGCAGGGAGAGCAGTTCTTC CATSDLQEGQGEQFF
. TRBD2 TRBJ2-1 TRBV9 TGTGCCAGCAGCGTAGCAGGCGGGGGTGTGTACAATGAGCAGTTCTTC CASSVAGGGVYNEQFF